This entry lists 19 T cell receptor beta chains sequenced from one sample in a study of blood T cells in healthy people across ages. Primed by a sample-barcoded 5' primer and a J-beta primer mix, a second PCR proceeded for roughly 6 to 12 cycles. TCRdb ran MiXCR on the 5' RACE reads and lists one entry per CDR3 protein. The table has about 1 million distinct CDR3 sequences, 35% to 55% seen once. Sequencing was performed on blood. These receptors came from a woman aged 55-69 years in good health.

The V call is TRBV21-1, the J call TRBJ1-1. TRBV21-1 is deemed a pseudogene. The CDR3 length is 17 residues. The CDR3 DNA reads as TGTGCCAGCAGCCCCCAAAAGTCCCAGGGCGGAAACACTGAAGCTTTCTTT. This translates into CASSPQKSQGGNTEAFF.

This sequence joins TRBV28 and TRBJ2-3; TRBD1 agrees at 9 bases. This CDR3 comprises 16 residues. The J segment lost 0 bases and the V segment lost 5 bases, leaving 6 bases of the junction unmatched. CDR1 is MDHEN and CDR2 is SYDVKM in the germline V gene. The CDR3 loop is CASSSSGTGSTDTQYF. CDR3 nucleotides: TGTGCCAGCAGTAGTTCCGGGACAGGGAGCACAGATACGCAGTATTTT.

The J gene is TRBJ2-1, the V gene TRBV12-3 or TRBV12-4, with 7 bases aligning to TRBD2. Losses at the gene ends were 5 bases for V and 13 bases for J; bases not matched to a gene: 11. This CDR3 spans 13 amino acids. This chain's CDR3 is CASSAPLAEDQFF. The CDR3 nucleotides read TGTGCCAGCAGTGCCCCCCTAGCGGAAGATCAGTTCTTC.

J is TRBJ2-5 and V is TRBV29-1; 13 nucleotides match TRBD2. The CDR3 has 20 residues. J lost 2 bases, V lost 0 bases, and 15 bases had no gene match. Germline V gene lookup returns CDR1 SQVTM and CDR2 ANQGSEA. CDR3 coding DNA: TGCAGCGTTGAAGACCCTTTTAAGGGACTAGCGGGAAGAAGGCAAGAGACCCAGTACTTC. Its translation: CSVEDPFKGLAGRRQETQYF.

The chain employs TRBV7-9 and TRBJ2-4; D is perhaps TRBD2 (5 bases). Germline V gives CDR1 SEHNR, CDR2 FQNEAQ (reference sequence). V was clipped by 2 bases and J by 15 bases, with 14 bases between them. The CDR3 has 12 amino acids. This CDR3 is CASSLSGTRLYF. CDR3 DNA sequence: TGTGCCAGCAGCTTATCGGGAACCCGACTGTACTTC.

This clonotype appeared a few times. The chain couples TRBV5-1 to TRBJ2-1; D is uncertain. The CDR3 length is 14 residues. Trimming cost V 2 bases and J 0 bases, with 6 bases left between them. In germline, CDR1 is SGHRS, CDR2 YFSETQ. The CDR3 is CASSFESSYNEQFF. The CDR3 DNA reads TGCGCCAGCAGCTTCGAAAGCTCCTACAATGAGCAGTTCTTC.

A few counts support this clonotype. This rearrangement joins TRBV20-1 to TRBJ2-5, with 7 bases matching TRBD2. CDR1 and CDR2 (germline): DFQATT, SNEGSKA (reference sequence). The CDR3 is 18 residues long. The trim removed 0 bases at V and 0 bases at J, leaving 13 bases unmatched. The CDR3 loop is CSAREDVAAGRYQETQYF. The CDR3 region has the DNA TGCAGTGCTAGAGAGGATGTTGCAGCGGGACGGTACCAAGAGACCCAGTACTTC.

This rearrangement joins TRBV20-1 to TRBJ2-1; 10 bases are shared with TRBD2. This CDR3 is built from 14 residues. The J segment lost 4 bases and the V segment lost 6 bases, leaving 6 bases of the junction unmatched. Germline V gene lookup returns CDR1 DFQATT and CDR2 SNEGSKA (reference sequence). The CDR3 coding sequence is TGCAGTGCCTACCCTAGCGGGGGATACAATGAGCAGTTCTTC. Translated, it gives CSAYPSGGYNEQFF.

This clonotype was recorded at least ten times. The chain has TRBV20-1 and TRBJ2-7; no firm D call. Trimming left V 2 bases short and J 5 bases short, with 4 bases between. CDR3 size: 10 residues. Germline CDR1 is DFQATT and CDR2 is SNEGSKA (reference sequence). The CDR3 bases are TGCAGTGCTAGATGGAACGAGCAGTACTTC. As protein: CSARWNEQYF.

The rearrangement uses TRBV20-1 and TRBJ2-1; 12 nucleotides align to TRBD2. The CDR3 totals 13 residues. Germline V gives CDR1 DFQATT, CDR2 SNEGSKA (reference sequence). Unmatched junction bases numbered 7, after V lost 7 bases and J lost 9 bases. Written as DNA, the CDR3 is TGCAGTGGAAGGACTAGCGGGAAGGGTGAGCAGTTCTTC. Its protein product is CSGRTSGKGEQFF.

This clonotype has more than one count but fewer than ten. The chain joins TRBV7-2 to TRBJ2-1; a possible D gene is TRBD2 (6 bases). Trimming cost V 4 bases and J 6 bases, with 19 bases left between them. CDR1 is SGHTA, CDR2 FQGNSA, per germline. CDR3 length: 16 amino acids. CDR3 sequence reads: CASSSRKEGRGNEQFF. The CDR3 DNA follows: TGTGCCAGCAGCTCCCGTAAGGAGGGCCGAGGCAATGAGCAGTTCTTC.

This chain connects TRBV9 to TRBJ2-1, with D perhaps matching TRBD1 or TRBD2 (6 bases each). The CDR3 is 16 amino acids. CDR1 and CDR2 from the germline V gene are SGDLS and YYNGEE. With 4 bases removed from V and 4 bases from J, the gap between germline ends came to 18 bases. Here the CDR3 reads CASSPGGGTLYNEQFF. CDR3 DNA sequence: TGTGCCAGCAGCCCTGGCGGAGGGACACTATACAATGAGCAGTTCTTC. Looking up the rest from reference TRBV9 and TRBJ2-1 gives the full variable domain: DSGVTQTPKHLITATGQRVTLRCSPRSGDLSVYWYQQSLDQGLQFLIQYYNGEERAKGNILERFSAQQFPDLHSELNLSSLELGDSALYFCASSPGGGTLYNEQFFGPGTRLTVL.

This sequence joins TRBV29-1 and TRBJ2-7, with 7 positions matching TRBD2. J gave up 6 bases and V 8 bases, and 13 bases lay outside the gene matches. Germline V gene lookup returns CDR1 SQVTM and CDR2 ANQGSEA. The CDR3 is 13 residues long. The DNA for the CDR3 is TGCAGCATTTCCCTGGGGGGGGTCTCCGAGCAGTACTTC. Translating gives CSISLGGVSEQYF.

This chain joins TRBV28 and TRBJ2-3, with TRBD2 matching 12 bases. CDR1 and CDR2 (germline): MDHEN, SYDVKM. This CDR3 is 15 amino acids long. V was clipped by 10 bases and J by 2 bases; unmatched bases: 7. CDR3 sequence reads: CATGLAGTITDTQYF. Here the CDR3 DNA reads TGTGCCACTGGACTAGCGGGGACTATCACAGATACGCAGTATTTT.

This clonotype has more than one count but fewer than ten. This sequence joins TRBV2 and TRBJ2-1; D may be TRBD1 (6 bases). The ends were cut back, 4 bases at V and 3 bases at J, with 13 bases in the middle. The CDR3 is 15 amino acids. The germline V gene has CDR1 SNHLY and CDR2 FYNNEI. This CDR3 is CASSGSGTNYNEQFF. For the CDR3, the DNA is TGTGCCAGCAGTGGATCCGGGACAAACTACAATGAGCAGTTCTTC.

This clonotype was observed a handful of times. The V gene is TRBV7-9, the J gene TRBJ2-1; 7 bases map to TRBD1. The germline V gene has CDR1 SEHNR and CDR2 FQNEAQ (reference sequence). Unmatched junction bases numbered 12, after V lost 6 bases and J lost 7 bases. The CDR3 loop spans 15 amino acids. CDR3 coding DNA: TGTGCCAGCAGAGGGGAAAGACAGGGTAGGAATGAGCAGTTCTTC. Protein sequence: CASRGERQGRNEQFF.

The chain recombines TRBV3-1 with TRBJ2-5; D is ambiguous. The V gene lost 1 base and the J gene lost 4 bases, with 7 bases spanning the gap. This CDR3 contains 13 residues. Germline V gene sequence: CDR1 LGHDT, CDR2 YNNKEL (reference sequence). The CDR3 nucleotides are TGTGCCAGCAGCCAAGTGTTCGGAGAGACCCAGTACTTC. Translated: CASSQVFGETQYF.

The rearrangement links TRBV2 to TRBJ2-1; 9 bases are a match to TRBD2. The CDR3 covers 17 residues. The ends lost 2 bases at V and 5 bases at J; junction bases unmatched: 10. The V gene's germline CDR1 is SNHLY and CDR2 FYNNEI. The CDR3 coding sequence is TGTGCCAGCAGTGAAAGGTTCGGCGGACTAGCGCACAATGAGCAGTTCTTC. Its protein is CASSERFGGLAHNEQFF.

The chain recombines TRBV4-1 with TRBJ2-2; D is perhaps TRBD2 (7 bases). The CDR3 length is 18 residues. Germline V gene sequence: CDR1 MGHRA, CDR2 YSYEKL. With 4 bases removed from V and 5 bases from J, the gap between germline ends came to 23 bases. The CDR3 nucleotides read TGCGCCAGCAGCCCTCAGGGTAGGGGGAGGGCCTGGACCGGGGAGCTGTTTTTT. Amino acids: CASSPQGRGRAWTGELFF.